This T cell receptor beta chain stems from a study of Ad26.COV2.S vaccination and SARS-CoV-2 variants. Comment on this clone: Its target is unknown.

The protocol was immunoSEQ multiplex PCR, while the TCRdb copy is restricted to in-frame clones and leaves out a portion. The table lists 300,000 to 400,000 clones, about 90% of them singletons. V dropped 2 bases and J dropped 6 bases, with 11 bases sitting between them. The CDR3 loop spans 14 amino acids. The germline CDR1 and CDR2 sequences are MGHRA and YSYEKL. General observations from the study: Substantial response breadth was reportedly seen for spike-specific CD8+ and CD4+ T cells after vaccination. Participants in the vaccine arm had higher spike-specific TCR breadth; placebo recipients had lower. Assessments of TCR breadth and depth may have underestimated the total T cell responses. Vaccine recipients and placebo recipients showed similar non-spike TCR breadth.

Sequenced material: peripheral blood, taken after recovery from COVID-19. This chain uses TRBV4-1 with TRBJ2-1; unclear D gene. This clonotype was obtained from a human donor who had recovered from COVID-19. This chain's CDR3 is CASSQPARINEQFF. Written as DNA, the CDR3 is TGCGCCAGCAGCCAACCAGCGAGGATCAATGAGCAGTTCTTC.